The source of this TCR beta chain is a study of blood T cell repertoires in COVID-19. The CDR3 runs to 13 residues. Germline V lookup: CDR1 LGHNA, CDR2 YSLEER. V gave up 0 bases and J gave up 4 bases, with 6 bases separating them. This table comes from immunoSEQ multiplex PCR, and its TCRdb copy is limited to in-frame clones, with some not included. Among just over 95,000 clones, over 75% were seen once, and the ten largest hold about 5.5%. This TCR was sampled from a man over 45 with acute or convalescent COVID-19. Sample: peripheral blood. The chain couples TRBV4-3 to TRBJ1-1; D ambiguous. CDR3: CASSQESVTEAFF. For the CDR3, the DNA is TGCGCCAGCAGCCAAGAATCAGTCACTGAAGCTTTCTTT.